This T cell receptor (beta chain) was identified during a study of human T cells and chemical hapten exposure. As for the study in general: TCR yield per sample varied, mainly due to pooled library volumes.

In the case of this clonotype: Its cognate antigen is unknown.

Trimming cost V 7 bases and J 5 bases; bases outside gene matches: 15. This CDR3 is built from 17 residues. CDR1 and CDR2 (germline): LNHDA, SQIVND (reference sequence). Whole-study results and caveats: Relative to controls, expanded TCRs formed significantly more large CDR3 similarity clusters.

Individual cDNA molecules each carried unique molecular identifiers attached by the library. The authors' processing: Individual samples carried between roughly 23,224 and 700,000 TCRs, with approximately 100,000 as the median. MiXCR was run by TCRdb on the RACE reads, yielding one entry per CDR3 protein. TCRdb's processing, not the authors', yielded these V and J calls. The table lists about 96,000 distinct CDR3 sequences, 7.5% to 10% of them singletons. The sample's time point: patch test 2, 6 weeks after DPC sensitization. Indicated treatment: therapeutic diphenylcyclopropenone sensitization with weekly scalp DPC.

The sequence came from a woman in her forties with alopecia areata. Some clones in this sample may be carry-over from other donors' samples. The chain is built from TRBV19 and TRBJ2-2, with 8 bases lining up with TRBD2. Sequencing was performed on whole blood, taken in connection with sensitization to the hapten diphenylcyclopropenone (DPC). CDR3 nucleotide sequence: TGTGCCAGTACATTCCGCCGGGAGGGATCGGGGACCGGGGAGCTGTTTTTT. This sequence encodes CASTFRREGSGTGELFF.